This paragraph covers one T cell receptor (beta chain) sequence. In Seattle, patients joined the study during active infection and were tracked longitudinally. Per the authors' pipeline: Nucleated cell number was recorded as an estimate derived from reference gene primer amplification. Sequenced by immunoSEQ multiplex PCR; TCRdb stores in-frame clones only, minus some. The V and J calls and clone size are taken from that table; D and trimming were inferred from the DNA. The table lists 200,000 to 300,000 clones, roughly 86% of them singletons. V was shortened by 5 bases and J by 5 bases, with 18 bases between the two germline ends. CDR3 length: 15 residues. Germline assignment: CDR1 LNHDA and CDR2 SQIVND (reference sequence). These data come from a study of blood T cell repertoires in COVID-19. Overall study: Sites in the United States, Italy and Spain provided acute and convalescent COVID-19 samples.

Sequenced: peripheral blood. The TCR comes from a woman aged 55-70 years with COVID-19, enrolled during active disease. This chain connects TRBV19 to TRBJ1-2; D perhaps matches TRBD1 (5 bases). The CDR3 sequence: CASSPPPGGFYGYTF. The CDR3 region has the DNA TGTGCCAGTAGTCCCCCCCCCGGGGGGTTTTATGGCTACACCTTC.